This T cell receptor beta chain was retrieved from a study of blood T cell repertoires in COVID-19. Across the whole study: Sources were T cells, B-cell-depleted T cells, or PBMCs; the material itself was cDNA or gDNA.

Original handling: Reference gene primer amplification yielded estimated nucleated cell counts. Profiled with immunoSEQ multiplex PCR; TCRdb holds only in-frame clones, not every one. The V and J calls and clone size come from that table; D and trimming were worked out from the DNA. The sample carries about 200,000 clones, 75% to 85% recorded once. This clone was seen just once. V gave up 4 bases and J gave up 4 bases, with 16 bases separating them. The germline V gene has CDR1 SNHLY and CDR2 FYNNEI. CDR3 length: 15 amino acids. Sequenced material: peripheral blood. The chain combines TRBV2 with TRBJ1-1; D call uncertain. The TCR comes from a human donor in a cohort sampled during active COVID-19. The CDR3 nucleotides are TGTGCCAGCAGTGGGAAGGCTGGGGAGGCCACTGAAGCTTTCTTT. This gives the protein CASSGKAGEATEAFF.